These 14 T cell receptor beta chains were sequenced from one sample in a study of blood T cell repertoires in COVID-19. Profiled with immunoSEQ multiplex PCR; TCRdb holds only in-frame clones, not every one. The sample includes 250,000 to 300,000 clones, just over 85% of them seen just once. Specimen: peripheral blood. All receptors derive from a woman in her 30s with active or convalescent COVID-19.

The chain is built from TRBV6-5 and TRBJ2-7, with D unresolved. This CDR3 is built from 13 residues. CDR1 MNHEY and CDR2 SVGAGI come from the germline V gene. Between the trimmed V and J ends, which lost 5 bases and 4 bases, there was a span of 12 bases. The CDR3 reads CASSRDTEYEQYF. In DNA form, the CDR3 reads TGTGCCAGCAGTAGAGACACCGAGTACGAGCAGTACTTC.

V gene TRBV5-1 combines with J gene TRBJ1-2, with 11 bases identical to TRBD1. Germline V gene sequence: CDR1 SGHRS, CDR2 YFSETQ. The CDR3 consists of 14 residues. The V gene end was trimmed by 7 bases and the J gene end by 4 bases; junction bases not matched to a gene: 6. CDR3 nucleotides: TGCGCCAGCCGCTCCGGGACAGGGGGCTATGGCTACACCTTC. It codes for CASRSGTGGYGYTF.

V is TRBV18 and J is TRBJ2-1; TRBD2 matches 11 bases. The CDR3 has 18 residues. Germline CDR1 is KGHSH and CDR2 is LQKENI. Trimming took 2 bases from V and 2 from J; bases not matched to a gene: 8. The CDR3 coding sequence is TGTGCCAGCTCACCAACGGGTAGCGGGGGGGCCGCCTACAATGAGCAGTTCTTC. As protein: CASSPTGSGGAAYNEQFF.

In this sample, this clone turned up a few times. The chain carries TRBV29-1 and TRBJ1-1; D possibly corresponds to TRBD1 (6 bases). Trimming took off 6 bases at V and 0 bases at J, with 26 bases between the two ends. This CDR3 contains 18 residues. CDR1 and CDR2 from the germline V gene are SQVTM and ANQGSEA. CDR3 protein: CSVPKGGHSPRMNTEAFF. CDR3 coding DNA: TGCAGCGTCCCCAAAGGGGGACACTCTCCGAGGATGAACACTGAAGCTTTCTTT.

J is TRBJ1-2 and V is TRBV19, with 7 bases identical to TRBD1. Germline V gene lookup returns CDR1 LNHDA and CDR2 SQIVND (reference sequence). CDR3 length: 16 amino acids. With 4 bases clipped from V and 2 bases from J, the junction kept 10 bases outside the gene matches. CDR3 DNA: TGTGCCAGTAGTAGACCCTGGGACAGACTAAACTATGGCTACACCTTC. It encodes CASSRPWDRLNYGYTF.

This clone was counted a single time. This chain joins TRBV12-3 or TRBV12-4 and TRBJ2-1, with no clear D. This CDR3 region has 12 residues. Trimming cost V 6 bases and J 3 bases, with 6 bases left between them. This chain's CDR3 is CASSKNYNEQFF. The CDR3 DNA reads as TGTGCCAGCAGCAAAAACTACAATGAGCAGTTCTTC.

The chain is built from TRBV19 and TRBJ2-7; TRBD1 agrees at 9 bases. Looked up from germline, CDR1 is LNHDA and CDR2 is SQIVND (reference sequence). V lost 5 bases, J lost 2 bases, and 4 bases stayed unmatched. The CDR3 is 14 amino acids. The CDR3 loop is CASSPDRGAYEQYF. The CDR3 coding sequence is TGTGCCAGTAGTCCAGACAGGGGGGCCTACGAGCAGTACTTC.

The rearrangement links TRBV5-1 to TRBJ1-2; unclear D gene. Trimming pared 4 bases from V and 3 bases from J, leaving 13 bases between. The CDR3 is 14 residues long. From germline, CDR1 is SGHRS and CDR2 YFSETQ. CDR3 bases: TGCGCCAGCAGCCCGGGGTCCGTGGACTATGGCTACACCTTC. Translation: CASSPGSVDYGYTF. Looking up the rest from reference TRBV5-1 and TRBJ1-2 gives the full variable domain: KAGVTQTPRYLIKTRGQQVTLSCSPISGHRSVSWYQQTPGQGLQFLFEYFSETQRNKGNFPGRFSGRQFSNSRSEMNVSTLELGDSALYLCASSPGSVDYGYTFGSGTRLTVV.

This chain uses TRBV19 with TRBJ1-6, with D possibly matching TRBD1 (6 bases). Germline V gene data show CDR1 as LNHDA and CDR2 as SQIVND (reference sequence). Trimming removed 1 base at V and 10 bases at J, with 17 bases between. The CDR3 extends over 16 amino acids. The CDR3 spells CASSIVAGVSESPLHF. The CDR3 region has the DNA TGTGCCAGTAGTATAGTTGCAGGGGTCTCAGAGTCACCCCTCCACTTT.

The sample holds one count of this clone. The chain carries TRBV12-3 or TRBV12-4 and TRBJ1-1; D call uncertain. Trimming shortened V by 3 bases and J by 1 base, and 3 bases separated the two germline ends. This CDR3 is built from 12 residues. DNA for the CDR3: TGTGCCAGCAGTTTTAAGAACACTGAAGCTTTCTTT. It encodes CASSFKNTEAFF.

Only one count was recorded for this clone. The chain links TRBV11-2 to TRBJ2-7; D gene ambiguous. Trimming took 1 base from V and 3 from J, leaving 7 bases between them. In germline, CDR1 is SGHAT, CDR2 FQNNGV. This CDR3 comprises 13 residues. In nucleotides, the CDR3 is TGTGCCAGCAGCTTAGGTTCGGTCTACGAGCAGTACTTC. Translated: CASSLGSVYEQYF.

This clone has a single count. The rearrangement uses TRBV27 and TRBJ2-7; TRBD2 might be the D (7 bases). CDR3 size: 14 residues. Trimming removed 5 bases at V and 6 bases at J, with 17 bases between. CDR1 is MNHEY and CDR2 is SMNVEV in the germline V gene (reference sequence). The CDR3 sequence: CASSRTTGGLEQYF. The DNA for the CDR3 is TGTGCCAGCAGTAGGACCACCGGGGGGCTCGAGCAGTACTTC.

Comments on this clone: This sample also contains other DNA sequences that code for the same CDR3. The V gene is TRBV9, the J gene TRBJ1-1; D call uncertain. The CDR3 is 11 residues long. Trimming took off 3 bases at V and 5 bases at J, with 5 bases between the two ends. Germline V lookup: CDR1 SGDLS, CDR2 YYNGEE. CDR3 DNA sequence: TGTGCCAGCAGCGCCGGGACTGAAGCTTTCTTT. This translates into CASSAGTEAFF.

For the CDR3, the DNA is TGTGCCAGTAGTATAACAGCGGGGGGCTACTACGAGCAGTACTTC. This codes for CASSITAGGYYEQYF. J is TRBJ2-7 and V is TRBV19, with TRBD2 matching over 9 bases. Trimming cost V 2 bases and J 3 bases; bases outside gene matches: 5. CDR1 is LNHDA and CDR2 is SQIVND in the germline V gene (reference sequence). The CDR3 loop spans 15 amino acids.